This section outlines one TCR beta chain sequence together with its context. Germline V gene lookup returns CDR1 LNHDA and CDR2 SQIVND (reference sequence). V lost 4 bases, J lost 1 base, and 14 bases lay in between. This CDR3 contains 15 residues. The data derive from a study of cytomegalovirus exposure and HLA in healthy donors. The PCR made use of 60 Vbeta and 13 Jbeta primers. Profiling relied on immunoSEQ multiplex PCR, and the TCRdb table lists in-frame clones only, not all of them. This sample has about 54,000 clones, with 82% found just once. The rearrangement joins TRBV19 to TRBJ2-7; TRBD1 is a possible D gene (5 bases). Sequenced input: PBMCs. The sequence derives from a woman between 18 and 29 years old in good health and CMV-seronegative. As DNA, the CDR3 is TGTGCCAGTAGTAAGGGGCGGATGGGATCCTACGAGCAGTACTTC. Amino acids: CASSKGRMGSYEQYF.